A few counts support the clone carrying this TCR beta chain. What it recognizes is unknown. The data were taken from a study of regulatory T cells in long-lasting Graves disease. Findings of the study overall: Under persistent disease, TRBV28, TRBJ1-2 and TRBJ2-5 were used preferentially.

Germline lookup yields CDR1 SEHNR and CDR2 FQNEAQ (reference sequence). The CDR3 extends over 13 amino acids. Trimming removed 5 bases from V and 9 bases from J, with 14 bases in between. Specified time point: newly diagnosed GD, antithyroid drugs for less than 3 months. TCR sequences were obtained from RNA taken from PBMCs. With iRepertoire HTBI primers and Arm-PCR of CDR3 regions, TCR beta libraries were built. TCRdb itself ran the multiplex PCR reads through MiXCR, one entry per CDR3 protein. The data contain about 540,000 distinct CDR3 sequences, approximately 13% of them seen just once; the ten biggest clones take up about 10%. This same sample was also part of a study on T cells in Graves' hyperthyroidism and ophthalmopathy.

The rearrangement joins TRBV7-9 to TRBJ2-1; TRBD1 or TRBD2 may be the D gene (7 bases each). The source is a man aged 25 to 40 with Graves disease. The sample consisted of peripheral blood mononuclear cells (PBMCs), taken at new diagnosis, from a patient treated with antithyroid drugs. The CDR3 spells CASSQGGLGEQFF. The CDR3 nucleotides are TGTGCCAGCAGCCAGGGGGGGCTGGGTGAGCAGTTCTTC.